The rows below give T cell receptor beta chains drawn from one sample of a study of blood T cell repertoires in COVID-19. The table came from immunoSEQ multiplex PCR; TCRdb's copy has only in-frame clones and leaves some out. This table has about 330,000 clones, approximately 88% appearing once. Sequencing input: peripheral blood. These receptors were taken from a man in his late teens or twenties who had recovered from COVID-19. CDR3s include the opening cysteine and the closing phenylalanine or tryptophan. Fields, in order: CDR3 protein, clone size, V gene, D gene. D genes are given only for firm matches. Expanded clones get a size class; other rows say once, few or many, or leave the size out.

CASSPRQGASGELFF | NA | TRBV10-2 | TRBD1
CASSPSGSTDTQYF | NA | TRBV3-1/TRBV3-2 | TRBD2
CSPLLAGPYNEQFF | NA | TRBV29-1 | TRBD2
CASSSQAGTGRNQPQHF | NA | TRBV7-2 | TRBD1
CASSQAHRRTDTGELFF | NA | TRBV4-1 | NA
CASSLQGANTEAFF | NA | TRBV7-9 | NA
CASSLLSGRNGETQYF | NA | TRBV7-2 | NA
CASSFRDRGDEQFF | NA | TRBV5-1 | TRBD1
CASSLGGLIDDTQYF | NA | TRBV27 | NA
CASSQELDTQYF | NA | TRBV5-4 | NA
CSAADSGGFDYEQFF | NA | TRBV29-1 | NA
CASSQSRFSGNTIYF | NA | TRBV3-1/TRBV3-2 | NA
CASSTRTGEGSPLHF | NA | TRBV7-9 | TRBD1
CASSWSGSAKNEQFF | NA | TRBV19 | TRBD2
CASSLAGEGNEQFF | once | TRBV7-8 | NA
CASSWETGRTEAFF | NA | TRBV5-1 | NA
CASSRTGGNYGYTF | NA | TRBV7-9 | TRBD1
CSASSAGKQFF | NA | TRBV20-1 | TRBD2
CASSPGQSEEKLFF | NA | TRBV7-9 | TRBD1
CASSLVGGPGTEAFF | NA | TRBV27 | NA
CASSLGQRNEKLFF | NA | TRBV7-8 | TRBD1
CASSHDRAYGYTF | NA | TRBV3-1/TRBV3-2 | TRBD1
CASSEFADRGGNQPQHF | once | TRBV2 | TRBD1
CASSLWPANTEAFF | NA | TRBV27 | NA
CASSPGGSTGTTEAFF | NA | TRBV4-1 | NA
CASSSGGYNEKLFF | NA | TRBV5-1 | TRBD1
CATSDHRSAEQYF | NA | TRBV24-1 | NA
CASSPVERTASSTDTQYF | NA | TRBV9 | NA
CASSIQGQGFSSGANVLTF | NA | TRBV19 | TRBD1
CASFQGNEQFF | NA | TRBV10-2 | NA
CASSLTGGAFTGELFF | NA | TRBV7-7 | TRBD1
CASNPGGETQYF | NA | TRBV2 | TRBD2
CASSWDTSYGYTF | NA | TRBV19 | NA
CSGRDYYEAFF | NA | TRBV29-1 | NA
CASSEARTGDQPQHF | many | TRBV6-1 | TRBD1
CASSRSLSTGELFF | NA | TRBV14 | NA
CASSQIGTGSSEQYF | NA | TRBV7-2 | TRBD1
CASSNAGTSTNEQFF | NA | TRBV19 | TRBD2
CASSFSLNQPQHF | once | TRBV7-3 | NA
CASSEVRLAGSSYNEQFF | NA | TRBV2 | TRBD2
CASSVVASGTDTQYF | NA | TRBV9 | TRBD2
CAISESGGTSGSFVDTQYF | NA | TRBV10-3 | TRBD2
CASSQGNRAGGDSYGYTF | NA | TRBV4-2 | NA
CASSRTSGEYEQYF | NA | TRBV11-1 | TRBD2
CASRRDTNSPLHF | NA | TRBV7-2 | NA
CASSPGGRTVYNEQFF | NA | TRBV7-3 | TRBD2
CASSTQSRLAGGAPEQFF | few | TRBV19 | TRBD2
CASSPQQGTTHEQYF | NA | TRBV7-2 | TRBD1
CASSGRGTEAFF | NA | TRBV25-1 | NA
CASSLEVAGGANVLTF | NA | TRBV11-2 | NA
CASWGGTGYEQYF | NA | TRBV2 | TRBD1
CASSIRYESAMNTEAFF | NA | TRBV7-6 | NA
CASSFRSGGEQYF | NA | TRBV12-3/TRBV12-4 | NA
CASSPLAGEQYF | NA | TRBV7-8 | TRBD2